This is a list of T cell receptor beta chains from one sample in a study of OX40 agonist ivuxolimab in advanced cancers. Assay: immunoSEQ multiplex PCR; the TCRdb copy retains only in-frame clones and omits some. The table shows about 150,000 clones, with roughly 94% occurring only once. Here the sequenced sample was CD4+ or CD8+ T cells sorted from blood, taken in a trial of the OX40 agonist ivuxolimab. These receptor sequences come from an adult with an advanced solid tumor such as melanoma, head and neck, liver or kidney cancer. Both conserved end residues are part of each CDR3. A D gene is named only where the DNA matches it firmly. Not all rows give a size; the values are once, few, many and, for expanded clones, a class.

v_call	j_call	d_call	clone_size	cdr3_aa	cdr3_nt
TRBV7-2	TRBJ1-1	.	once	CASSFLGSEAFF	TGTGCCAGCAGCTTTTTAGGATCTGAAGCTTTCTTT
TRBV5-1	TRBJ2-7	.	.	CASAGRPYEQYF	TGCGCCAGCGCGGGACGGCCCTACGAGCAGTACTTC
TRBV7-9	TRBJ2-1	.	.	CASSREDREGEQFF	TGTGCCAGCAGCCGAGAGGACAGGGAGGGCGAGCAGTTCTTC
TRBV12-5	TRBJ2-4	.	once	CASGLGGSRNIQYF	TGTGCTAGTGGTTTAGGGGGGTCAAGAAACATTCAGTACTTC
TRBV11-2	TRBJ2-7	.	.	CASSLNGAVNEQYF	TGTGCCAGCAGCTTAAACGGGGCGGTGAACGAGCAGTACTTC
TRBV6-1	TRBJ2-7	TRBD1	.	CASSRDRDYEQYF	TGTGCCAGCAGTAGGGACAGGGATTATGAGCAGTACTTC
TRBV19	TRBJ2-2	.	.	CASSIGFNGRRHNTGELFF	TGTGCCAGTAGTATAGGTTTCAATGGAAGAAGGCATAACACCGGGGAGCTGTTTTTT
TRBV14	TRBJ1-6	TRBD1	.	CASSQVFSGTGTVSYNSPLHF	TGTGCCAGCAGCCAAGTGTTCTCTGGGACAGGGACTGTCTCCTATAATTCACCCCTCCACTTT
TRBV6-1	TRBJ1-2	TRBD1	.	CASSVMGTGDHGYTF	TGTGCCAGCAGTGTGATGGGGACAGGTGACCATGGCTACACCTTC
TRBV27	TRBJ2-7	.	.	CASSLNAGTYSYEQYF	TGTGCCAGCAGCCTGAATGCCGGGACATACTCCTACGAGCAGTACTTC
TRBV7-2	TRBJ2-1	.	.	CASSPKSGTGNEQFF	TGTGCCAGCAGCCCGAAATCTGGGACCGGAAATGAGCAGTTCTTC
TRBV30	TRBJ2-7	TRBD2	.	CAWSPSGLIGAGGFYEQYF	TGTGCCTGGAGCCCCTCGGGCCTTATCGGTGCGGGAGGATTTTACGAGCAGTACTTC
TRBV27	TRBJ2-2	TRBD1	.	CASLISGTGFYTGELFF	TGTGCCAGCCTAATCTCCGGGACAGGGTTTTACACCGGGGAGCTGTTTTTT
TRBV21-1	TRBJ2-1	.	.	CASRPGGPGNEQFF	TGTGCCAGCAGACCAGGGGGGCCAGGGAATGAGCAGTTCTTC
TRBV19	TRBJ1-1	TRBD1	.	CASSYQGARNTEAFF	TGTGCCAGTAGTTATCAGGGGGCGAGGAACACTGAAGCTTTCTTT
TRBV30	TRBJ2-5	TRBD2	.	CAWSVLAGGPGRETQYF	TGTGCCTGGAGTGTCCTAGCGGGAGGGCCGGGGAGGGAGACCCAGTACTTC
TRBV7-7	TRBJ2-3	.	.	CASSLLGRGSPKRVSDTQYF	TGTGCCAGCAGCTTATTGGGCCGAGGAAGTCCCAAAAGAGTATCAGATACGCAGTATTTT
TRBV11-1	TRBJ2-3	TRBD1	.	CASSQDRSDTQYF	TGTGCCAGCAGCCAGGACAGGTCTGATACGCAGTATTTT
TRBV28	TRBJ2-2	.	.	CASSPRTGELFF	TGTGCCAGCAGTCCTCGTACCGGGGAGCTGTTTTTT
TRBV6-5	TRBJ1-6	TRBD1	.	CASSRTRQGGSPLHF	TGTGCCAGCAGTCGCACCCGACAGGGAGGCTCACCCCTCCACTTT
TRBV6-1	TRBJ1-5	.	.	CATRQGGVSNQPQHF	TGTGCCACCCGCCAGGGAGGAGTTAGCAATCAGCCCCAGCATTTT
TRBV10-2	TRBJ1-2	.	.	CASSAQVTDYGYTF	TGCGCCAGCAGTGCACAGGTAACGGACTATGGCTACACCTTC
TRBV6-4	TRBJ2-2	.	.	CASRAENTGELFF	TGTGCCAGCAGAGCCGAGAACACCGGGGAGCTGTTTTTT
TRBV7-9	TRBJ1-3	.	.	CASSLGTVLWLQNTIYF	TGTGCCAGCAGCTTAGGGACAGTCCTCTGGTTGCAAAACACCATATATTTT
TRBV7-2	TRBJ2-7	.	.	CASSLVHRSYEQYF	TGTGCCAGCAGCTTAGTGCACAGGTCTTACGAGCAGTACTTC
TRBV10-2	TRBJ2-7	TRBD2	.	CASQRAGSYEQYF	TGCGCCAGCCAACGAGCGGGGTCCTACGAGCAGTACTTC
TRBV28	TRBJ1-5	.	.	CASSPPATGSKGNQPQHF	TGTGCCAGCAGTCCTCCCGCTACAGGGTCCAAGGGCAATCAGCCCCAGCATTTT
TRBV4-3	TRBJ2-1	.	.	CASSQVGPGAGYNEQFF	TGCGCCAGCAGCCAAGTAGGTCCAGGGGCCGGCTACAATGAGCAGTTCTTC
TRBV7-2	TRBJ1-2	.	.	CASSHQSGGYGYTF	TGTGCCAGCAGCCACCAGTCGGGGGGCTATGGCTACACCTTC
TRBV5-1	TRBJ2-7	.	.	CASSLGAASNSEQYF	TGCGCCAGCAGCTTGGGGGCGGCCTCTAACTCCGAGCAGTACTTC
TRBV5-6	TRBJ2-7	TRBD2	.	CASSLTSGSYEQYF	TGTGCCAGCAGCTTGACTAGCGGGAGTTACGAGCAGTACTTC
TRBV7-9	TRBJ2-7	.	.	CASGRGSYEQYF	TGTGCCAGTGGAAGAGGCTCCTACGAGCAGTACTTC
TRBV6-1	TRBJ1-1	.	.	CASSDRRGEVWRDEAFF	TGTGCCAGCAGTGATAGGAGGGGTGAGGTATGGAGGGATGAAGCTTTCTTT
TRBV4-1	TRBJ2-1	TRBD2	.	CASSQDYGRVNEQFF	TGCGCCAGCAGCCAAGATTACGGGAGGGTTAATGAGCAGTTCTTC
TRBV5-1	TRBJ2-5	TRBD2	once	CASSGTGRAAETQYF	TGCGCCAGCAGCGGAACCGGGAGGGCCGCAGAGACCCAGTACTTC
TRBV6-5	TRBJ2-7	.	.	CASSYVRRNLYEQYF	TGTGCCAGCAGTTACGTCCGGCGGAACCTTTACGAGCAGTACTTC
TRBV10-1	TRBJ2-5	.	.	CASSEASGRVDQETQYF	TGCGCCAGCAGTGAAGCCTCAGGCAGGGTGGACCAAGAGACCCAGTACTTC
TRBV6-6	TRBJ2-7	TRBD2	.	CASSTGLAVRNYEQYF	TGTGCCAGCAGTACCGGACTAGCGGTTCGAAACTACGAGCAGTACTTC
TRBV18	TRBJ2-7	TRBD1	.	CASSPTGTGGFFSYEQYF	TGTGCCAGCTCACCTACCGGGACAGGGGGTTTTTTCTCCTACGAGCAGTACTTC